This T cell receptor (beta chain) stems from a study of cytomegalovirus exposure and HLA in healthy donors (dated by TCRdb to about 2017). In the study overall: A later analysis indicated that the 95 to 150 validation repertoires were generated on the platform also employed for the approximately 690 repertoires of the first cohort. The study aimed to test whether signatures of past pathogen exposure could be identified by cataloging public T cell receptors. A separate validation cohort of approximately 120 different subjects was used in addition to the roughly 670-subject first cohort. The study combined high-throughput TCR immunosequencing, statistical association of individual TCRs with disease status, and machine learning to predict cytomegalovirus infection status.

The protocol used for the library was the immunoSEQ multiplex PCR assay. In the source study's methods: A statistical classification framework was built for diagnosing cytomegalovirus status from the catalog of TCR beta chain sequences. This is the immuneACCESS table as TCRdb keeps it, with only in-frame sequences that have V and J called. A part of the clones is gone; compared with another copy, unresolved V genes explain less than half, and the rest is unexplained. D and trimming were read from the DNA, whereas the V and J calls and clone size are those reported in that table. This sample holds 250,000 to 300,000 clones; 90% were observed only once. Jointly, the top ten make up around 0.34% of the sample. Separate from the approximately 690-subject first cohort, the validation cohort of roughly 120 subjects was the group to which the donors belonged. What the work shows at the level of the full study, not this receptor alone: It was suggested by the authors that the approach could potentially be generalized to other disease states and immunological phenotypes. The classifier was reported to diagnose cytomegalovirus status with high specificity and sensitivity in both the original cohort and the validation cohort. In vitro tests confirmed that a few of the cytomegalovirus-associated TCR beta chains recognize cytomegalovirus antigens. Most TCR sequences were observed very rarely across donors, whereas some public TCRs were present in many individuals. In the study, around 150 TCR beta chains were listed as associated with cytomegalovirus. All 120 or so repertoires were used to score co-occurrence in the validation cohort in a later analysis, because that analysis had no HLA typing for the cohort. Of the cluster scores, roughly 95% were above 0 in a later analysis, which found that TCRs clustered in the first cohort also tended to co-occur in the 120 or so validation repertoires.

As to this clone: This clone's antigen is unknown. No clone much larger than this one lies a single base away; base qualities are absent.

The germline V gene supplies CDR1 MNHEY and CDR2 SVGAGI. Ends trimmed: V by 0 bases, J by 4 bases; bases unmatched to a gene: 3. The cysteine opens and the phenylalanine closes a CDR3 of 15 amino acids. The DNA shown is the 45-base CDR3, in frame from base 1. The sample consisted of PBMCs. This TCR derives from a woman under 30 in good health and CMV-seronegative. Rearrangement joined TRBV6-5 to TRBJ1-2, and TRBD1 matches 9 of the central bases. The CDR3 reads CASSYSTGGLYGYTF. DNA sequence: TGTGCCAGCAGTTACTCGACAGGGGGGCTCTATGGCTACACCTTC.